The entry that follows covers one T cell receptor beta chain sequence. V was clipped by 3 bases and J by 3 bases; unmatched bases: 3. Germline values: CDR1 SQVTM, CDR2 ANQGSEA. The CDR3 sequence is 14 residues long. This sample is part of a study of blood T cells in healthy people across ages. Then a second PCR, running about 6 to 12 cycles, was carried out with a sample-barcoded 5' primer and a J-beta primer mix. One entry per CDR3 protein results from TCRdb running MiXCR on the 5' RACE reads. The sample contains 550,000 to 800,000 distinct CDR3 sequences, roughly 21% of which appear only once. Sequencing was performed on blood. The chain joins TRBV29-1 to TRBJ2-3; 10 bases line up with TRBD1. This TCR derives from a man aged 65 to 85 in good health. CDR3 sequence: CSVEPGQGTDTQYF. For the CDR3, the DNA is TGCAGCGTTGAGCCGGGACAGGGGACAGATACGCAGTATTTT.